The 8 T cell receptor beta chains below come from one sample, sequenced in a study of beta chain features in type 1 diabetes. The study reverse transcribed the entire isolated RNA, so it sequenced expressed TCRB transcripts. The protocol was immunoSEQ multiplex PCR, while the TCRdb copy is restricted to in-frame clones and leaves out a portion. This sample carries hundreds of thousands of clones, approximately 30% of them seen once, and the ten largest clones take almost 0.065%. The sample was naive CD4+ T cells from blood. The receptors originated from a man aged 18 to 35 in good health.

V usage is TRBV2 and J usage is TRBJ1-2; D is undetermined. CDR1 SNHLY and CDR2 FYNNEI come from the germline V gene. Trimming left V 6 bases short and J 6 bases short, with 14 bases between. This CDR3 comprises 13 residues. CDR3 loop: CASRAGGSDGYTF. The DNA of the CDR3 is TGTGCCAGCAGGGCCGGAGGGAGTGATGGCTACACCTTC.

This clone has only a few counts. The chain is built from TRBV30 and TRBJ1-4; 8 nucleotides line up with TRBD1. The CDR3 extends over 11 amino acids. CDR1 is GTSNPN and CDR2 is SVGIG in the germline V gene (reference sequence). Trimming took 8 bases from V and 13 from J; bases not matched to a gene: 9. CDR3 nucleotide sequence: TGTGCCGGATGGACAGGGTCTATACTGTTTTTT. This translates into CAGWTGSILFF.

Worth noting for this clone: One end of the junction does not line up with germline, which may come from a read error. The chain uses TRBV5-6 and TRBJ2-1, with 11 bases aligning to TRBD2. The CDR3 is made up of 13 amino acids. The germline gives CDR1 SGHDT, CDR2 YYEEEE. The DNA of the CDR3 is TGTGCCAGCAGCTTGGGACTAGCGGGGCCCGTGCTCTTC. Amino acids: CASSLGLAGPVLF. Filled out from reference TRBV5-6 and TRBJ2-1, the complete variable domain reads DAGVTQSPTHLIKTRGQQVTLRCSPKSGHDTVSWYQQALGQGPQFIFQYYEEEERQRGNFPDRFSGHQFPNYSSELNVNALLLGDSALYLCASSLGLAGPVLFGPGTRLTVL.

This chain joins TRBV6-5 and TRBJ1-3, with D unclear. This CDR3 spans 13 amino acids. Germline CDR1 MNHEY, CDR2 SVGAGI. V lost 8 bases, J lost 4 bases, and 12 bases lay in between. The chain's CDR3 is CASVAQSGNTIYF. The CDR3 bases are TGTGCCAGCGTGGCACAGTCCGGAAACACCATATATTTT.

CDR3 loop: CASMTYNEQFF. The CDR3 DNA reads as TGTGCCAGTATGACCTACAATGAGCAGTTCTTC. This sequence joins TRBV28 and TRBJ2-1, with D unresolved. The V end was cut by 9 bases, the J end by 2 bases, with 5 bases between. Germline CDR1 reads MDHEN; CDR2 reads SYDVKM. This CDR3 comprises 11 residues.

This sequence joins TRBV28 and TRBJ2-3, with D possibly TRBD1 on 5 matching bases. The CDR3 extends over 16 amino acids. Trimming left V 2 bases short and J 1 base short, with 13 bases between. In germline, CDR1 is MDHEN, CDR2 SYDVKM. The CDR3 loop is CASSLVQGWGTDTQYF. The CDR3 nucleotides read TGTGCCAGCAGTTTAGTTCAGGGTTGGGGCACAGATACGCAGTATTTT.

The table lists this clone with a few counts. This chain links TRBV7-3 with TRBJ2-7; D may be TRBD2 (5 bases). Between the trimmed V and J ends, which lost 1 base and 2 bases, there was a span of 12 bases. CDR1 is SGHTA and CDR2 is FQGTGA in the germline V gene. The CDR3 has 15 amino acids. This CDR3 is CASSLIGGLTYEQYF. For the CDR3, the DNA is TGTGCCAGCAGCTTAATCGGAGGTCTTACCTACGAGCAGTACTTC.

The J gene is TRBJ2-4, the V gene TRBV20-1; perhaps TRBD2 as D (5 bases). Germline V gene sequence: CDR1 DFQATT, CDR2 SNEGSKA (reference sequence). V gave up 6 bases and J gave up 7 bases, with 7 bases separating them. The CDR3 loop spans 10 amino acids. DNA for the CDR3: TGCAGTGCCACTAGGAACATTCAGTACTTC. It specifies CSATRNIQYF.